These 16 T cell receptor beta chains originate from one sample sequenced in a study of blood T cell repertoires in COVID-19. Data came from immunoSEQ multiplex PCR; TCRdb stores just in-frame clones and leaves some out. Of roughly 200,000 clones listed, 70% to 80% are singletons. Sequencing used peripheral blood. These receptors originate from a woman in her thirties or forties with COVID-19, enrolled during active disease.

CDR3 nucleotides: TGTGCCAGCAGGATGGGGACAGGGGCCACCGGGGAGCTGTTTTTT. It yields the protein CASRMGTGATGELFF. The chain carries TRBV2 and TRBJ2-2, with 10 bases matching TRBD1. Trimming cost V 6 bases and J 4 bases; bases outside gene matches: 5. Per germline, CDR1 SNHLY and CDR2 FYNNEI. The CDR3 length is 15 residues.

The V and J genes are TRBV6-2 or TRBV6-3 and TRBJ2-3; D not certain. The CDR3 spans 12 residues. Germline CDR1 reads MNHEY; CDR2 reads SVGEGT. Trimming shortened V by 6 bases and J by 2 bases, and 6 bases separated the two germline ends. CDR3 loop: CASSWHTDTQYF. CDR3 DNA sequence: TGTGCCAGCAGCTGGCACACAGATACGCAGTATTTT.

The chain has TRBV7-2 and TRBJ2-1, with 9 bases identical to TRBD2. CDR3 size: 17 residues. Germline CDR1 SGHTA, CDR2 FQGNSA. The trim removed 1 base at V and 9 bases at J, leaving 13 bases unmatched. The CDR3 here is CASSLVLAGGPGGEQFF. The CDR3 nucleotides read TGTGCCAGCAGCTTAGTTTTGGCGGGAGGGCCGGGGGGTGAGCAGTTCTTC. The whole variable domain, filled in from reference TRBV7-2 and TRBJ2-1, reads GAGVSQSPSNKVTEKGKDVELRCDPISGHTALYWYRQSLGQGLEFLIYFQGNSAPDKSGLPSDRFSAERTGGSVSTLTIQRTQQEDSAVYLCASSLVLAGGPGGEQFFGPGTRLTVL.

The V gene is TRBV5-1, the J gene TRBJ1-1; 10 positions agree with TRBD1. V lost 4 bases, J lost 5 bases, and 8 bases stayed unmatched. The CDR3 length is 15 residues. In germline, CDR1 is SGHRS, CDR2 YFSETQ. CDR3 in DNA: TGCGCCAGCAGCATCCGACAGGGGGCTAGGACTGAAGCTTTCTTT. Translated, it gives CASSIRQGARTEAFF.

The chain couples TRBV14 to TRBJ1-3; no definite D call. CDR1 SGHDN and CDR2 FVKESK come from the germline V gene. V dropped 1 base and J dropped 2 bases, with 6 bases sitting between them. The CDR3 has 14 amino acids. CDR3 bases: TGTGCCAGCAGCCAAGGGCACGCTGGAAACACCATATATTTT. Its protein is CASSQGHAGNTIYF.

Here the CDR3 DNA reads TGCGCCAGCATGGACAGGGGGGGGGATGGCTACACCTTC. It is translated as CASMDRGGDGYTF. This chain links TRBV10-1 with TRBJ1-2; the match to TRBD1 covers 10 bases. Germline CDR1 reads WNHNN; CDR2 reads SYGVQD (reference sequence). This CDR3 comprises 13 residues. The junction had 5 bases not matched to a gene; V was cut back by 7 bases and J by 6 bases.

V usage is TRBV7-8 and J usage is TRBJ2-5, with 7 bases that match TRBD2. The CDR3 extends over 14 amino acids. Unmatched junction bases numbered 10, after V lost 8 bases and J lost 4 bases. Germline V gene sequence: CDR1 SGHVS, CDR2 FQNEAQ. The CDR3 loop reads CASGGPAGLETQYF. CDR3 DNA sequence: TGTGCCAGCGGAGGGCCAGCGGGGTTAGAGACCCAGTACTTC.

The V and J genes are TRBV5-6 and TRBJ2-1; 9 nucleotides align to TRBD2. Per germline, CDR1 SGHDT and CDR2 YYEEEE. With V trimmed by 6 bases and J by 6 bases, 13 bases remained unmatched. The CDR3 is 16 amino acids. CDR3 bases: TGTGCCAGCACCGTGCGAAGGAAAGCGGGAGGCAATGAGCAGTTCTTC. Residues: CASTVRRKAGGNEQFF. The full variable domain, its missing parts supplied by reference TRBV5-6 and TRBJ2-1, is DAGVTQSPTHLIKTRGQQVTLRCSPKSGHDTVSWYQQALGQGPQFIFQYYEEEERQRGNFPDRFSGHQFPNYSSELNVNALLLGDSALYLCASTVRRKAGGNEQFFGPGTRLTVL.

CDR3 region: CASSIDLETSRLWGEQFF. In nucleotides, the CDR3 is TGTGCCAGTAGTATAGATCTAGAGACTAGCAGACTTTGGGGTGAGCAGTTCTTC. V usage is TRBV19 and J usage is TRBJ2-1; 7 bases are a match to TRBD2. This CDR3 is built from 18 residues. Germline CDR1 and CDR2: LNHDA and SQIVND (reference sequence). J lost 9 bases, V lost 0 bases, and 17 bases had no gene match.

The J gene is TRBJ2-1, the V gene TRBV25-1, with D tentatively TRBD2 (6 bases). Germline lookup yields CDR1 MGHDK and CDR2 SYGVNS. Deletions cut 7 bases from V and 10 bases from J, with 20 bases between. The CDR3 sequence is 14 residues long. The CDR3 region has the DNA TGTGCCAGCACCGAAGGAGGGGTGGTGGGAGAGCAGTTCTTC. It codes for CASTEGGVVGEQFF. The whole variable domain, remainder taken from reference TRBV25-1 and TRBJ2-1, is EADIYQTPRYLVIGTGKKITLECSQTMGHDKMYWYQQDPGMELHLIHYSYGVNSTEKGDLSSESTVSRIRTEHFPLTLESARPSHTSQYLCASTEGGVVGEQFFGPGTRLTVL.

This chain links TRBV2 with TRBJ1-1; 7 bases align to TRBD1. Trimming removed 7 bases from V and 1 base from J; junction bases left unmatched: 9. The CDR3 is 15 residues long. CDR1 and CDR2 (germline): SNHLY, FYNNEI. In nucleotides, the CDR3 is TGTGCCAGCAAGGCCGCTAGGACAGGGAACACTGAAGCTTTCTTT. Amino acids: CASKAARTGNTEAFF.

This chain connects TRBV7-3 to TRBJ1-5, with 7 bases identical to TRBD1. Germline lookup yields CDR1 SGHTA and CDR2 FQGTGA. Germline trimming cut 5 bases from V and 5 bases from J; bases unmatched to any gene: 3. The CDR3 is 13 residues long. The CDR3 is CASSGDRDQPQHF. The CDR3 nucleotides are TGTGCCAGCAGCGGCGACAGGGATCAGCCCCAGCATTTT.

The J gene is TRBJ2-3, the V gene TRBV9, with D maybe TRBD2 (5 bases). The CDR3 covers 16 residues. Between the trimmed V and J ends, which lost 5 bases and 4 bases, there was a span of 20 bases. Germline CDR1 and CDR2: SGDLS and YYNGEE. The CDR3 nucleotides read TGTGCCAGCAGTTCCTTAGGACTCTTGCAACCAGATACGCAGTATTTT. This gives the protein CASSSLGLLQPDTQYF.

This rearrangement joins TRBV30 to TRBJ1-3; 8 bases are a match to TRBD1. The germline gives CDR1 GTSNPN, CDR2 SVGIG (reference sequence). CDR3 length: 16 residues. The junction had 9 bases not matched to a gene; V was cut back by 5 bases and J by 0 bases. The CDR3 loop is CAWARGGQVSGNTIYF. In DNA, the CDR3 is TGTGCCTGGGCCCGAGGGGGACAGGTCTCTGGAAACACCATATATTTT.

The rearrangement links TRBV30 to TRBJ1-2; 7 bases agree with TRBD1. The J segment lost 8 bases and the V segment lost 7 bases, leaving 7 bases of the junction unmatched. The CDR3 totals 11 residues. The germline gives CDR1 GTSNPN, CDR2 SVGIG (reference sequence). The CDR3 spells CASELGGGYTF. The CDR3 coding sequence is TGTGCCTCGGAATTAGGGGGCGGCTACACCTTC.

V and J are TRBV5-1 and TRBJ1-2; D perhaps matches TRBD1 (6 bases). Germline assignment: CDR1 SGHRS and CDR2 YFSETQ. This CDR3 contains 15 residues. Between the trimmed V and J ends, which lost 0 bases and 4 bases, there was a span of 13 bases. The CDR3: CASSLGGGPGYGYTF. CDR3 bases: TGCGCCAGCAGCTTGGGTGGGGGCCCGGGCTATGGCTACACCTTC.